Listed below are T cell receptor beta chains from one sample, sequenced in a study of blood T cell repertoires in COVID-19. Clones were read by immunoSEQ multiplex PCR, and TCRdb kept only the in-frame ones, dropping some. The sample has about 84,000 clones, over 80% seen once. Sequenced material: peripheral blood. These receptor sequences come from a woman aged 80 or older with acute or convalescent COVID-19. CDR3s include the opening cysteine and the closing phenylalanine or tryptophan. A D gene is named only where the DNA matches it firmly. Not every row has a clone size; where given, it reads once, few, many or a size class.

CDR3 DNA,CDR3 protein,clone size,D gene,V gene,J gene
TGTGCCAGCAGCTTGGGGGAACAGGGTACTGGAAACACCATATATTTT,CASSLGEQGTGNTIYF,-,-,TRBV5-6,TRBJ1-3
TGTGCCAGCAGCGTAGATGAGGACACTGAAGCTTTCTTT,CASSVDEDTEAFF,once,-,TRBV11-2,TRBJ1-1
TGTGCCAGCAGCCAGGACTGGCTCGGTGAGCAGTTCTTC,CASSQDWLGEQFF,-,-,TRBV3-1/TRBV3-2,TRBJ2-1
TGTGCCAGCAGCCAGCCTTGGGACAGACTCGGGACCTTC,CASSQPWDRLGTF,-,TRBD1,TRBV7-8,TRBJ1-2
TGTGCCAGCTCACCACCCCTAGCATGGGAGACCCAGTACTTC,CASSPPLAWETQYF,-,-,TRBV18,TRBJ2-5
TGTGCCAGCAGTCTGGACAGCGACTATGGCTACACCTTC,CASSLDSDYGYTF,few,-,TRBV6-6,TRBJ1-2
TGTGCCAGCAGCCCAGGGACCAGGGCGGGGGAGCAGTACTTC,CASSPGTRAGEQYF,-,-,TRBV7-2,TRBJ2-7
TGTGCCAGCAGCCCGCGGAGCGGGGTCCCATGGTACAATGAGCAGTTCTTC,CASSPRSGVPWYNEQFF,-,TRBD2,TRBV7-2,TRBJ2-1
TGTGCCAGCTCCCAAGACAGGGGAGGAGAGCAGTACTTC,CASSQDRGGEQYF,-,TRBD1,TRBV5-5,TRBJ2-7
TGTGCCAGCAGCCAAGACGGGTTTGGCATGAGGGTCTTC,CASSQDGFGMRVF,once,-,TRBV3-1/TRBV3-2,TRBJ2-1
TGTGCCAGCAGCTTAGTAGGGAGCGACTATGGCTACACCTTC,CASSLVGSDYGYTF,-,-,TRBV11-2,TRBJ1-2